Ten or more counts support the clone carrying this TCR beta chain. The J segment lost 8 bases and the V segment lost 3 bases, leaving 16 bases of the junction unmatched. Germline loops: CDR1 DFQATT, CDR2 SNEGSKA (reference sequence). CDR3 length: 16 amino acids. Arm-PCR of CDR3 regions and iRepertoire HTBI primers were used to build TCR beta libraries. Original processing notes: Samples jointly harbored roughly 60 TRBV and over 13 TRBJ segments. Via MiXCR, TCRdb re-called the multiplex PCR reads, giving one row per CDR3 protein. The V and J calls, along with clone size, are taken from TCRdb and not from the paper's own processing. The sample has 400,000 to 500,000 distinct CDR3 sequences, 15% seen once. Time point in this sample: newly diagnosed GD, antithyroid drugs for less than 3 months. PBMC RNA was the source of the TCR library. The sample is drawn from a study of regulatory T cells in long-lasting Graves disease.

The same data also went into a second study, on T cells in Graves' hyperthyroidism and ophthalmopathy. This second study says: HTBI primers were employed in a first-round RT-PCR of the TCR CDR3. Ophthalmopathy cases were set apart from stable hyperthyroidism by a 13 V-J model.

This sample comprised peripheral blood mononuclear cells (PBMCs), obtained at new diagnosis, from a patient treated with antithyroid drugs. This chain uses TRBV20-1 with TRBJ2-1; 7 bases fit TRBD2. The receptor was derived from a woman aged 25-40 years with Graves disease. As DNA, the CDR3 is TGCAGTGCTAGGCCAGCGGGGTCTCGCCGTAAAGATGAGCAGTTCTTC. Translated, it gives CSARPAGSRRKDEQFF.